Each of the 9 T cell receptor beta chains below was sequenced from the same sample in a study of glioma-infiltrating T cells after dendritic cell vaccination. Time point defined: after dendritic cell vaccination, including at tumor progression/relapse. The method was immunoSEQ multiplex PCR; TCRdb's version includes in-frame clones alone and lacks a portion of them. The sample contains tens of thousands of clones, around 86% of which appear only once. The specimen comprised blood, sampled after dendritic cell vaccination. These TCRs come from a human donor with glioblastoma.

The V call is TRBV7-2, the J call TRBJ2-7; 7 bases are a match to TRBD1. Looked up from germline, CDR1 is SGHTA and CDR2 is FQGNSA. The junction had 9 bases not matched to a gene; V was cut back by 5 bases and J by 2 bases. CDR3 length equals 15 residues. The CDR3 sequence is CASSLGTRGPYEQYF. The CDR3 coding sequence is TGTGCCAGCAGCCTAGGGACAAGGGGGCCCTACGAGCAGTACTTC.

The J gene is TRBJ1-4, the V gene TRBV30; 8 bases line up with TRBD1. CDR1 and CDR2 from the germline V gene are GTSNPN and SVGIG (reference sequence). V was clipped by 2 bases and J by 6 bases; unmatched bases: 5. This CDR3 region has 14 residues. For the CDR3, the DNA is TGTGCCTGGAGTACTGGGACAGGATATGAAAAACTGTTTTTT. It specifies CAWSTGTGYEKLFF.

The chain is built from TRBV5-1 and TRBJ2-7; 7 bases align to TRBD1. CDR1 is SGHRS, CDR2 YFSETQ, per germline. Trimming took 4 bases from V and 3 from J; bases not matched to a gene: 1. The CDR3 length is 12 residues. The CDR3 DNA is TGCGCCAGCAGCCGGGACAGCTACGAGCAGTACTTC. Its protein product is CASSRDSYEQYF.

V and J are TRBV7-9 and TRBJ1-6; no definite D call. Trimming removed 4 bases from V and 7 bases from J, with 11 bases in between. The germline V gene has CDR1 SEHNR and CDR2 FQNEAQ (reference sequence). CDR3 length: 14 amino acids. CDR3 residues: CASSSYAENSPLHF. In nucleotides, the CDR3 is TGTGCCAGCAGCTCCTACGCGGAAAATTCACCCCTCCACTTT.

The V call is TRBV5-1, the J call TRBJ1-5, with a tentative D call TRBD1 (5 bases). This CDR3 contains 15 residues. V was pared by 0 bases and J by 5 bases, with 12 bases between. CDR1 and CDR2 from the germline V gene are SGHRS and YFSETQ. This chain's CDR3 is CASSLASGFDQPQHF. The CDR3 DNA reads as TGCGCCAGCAGCTTGGCCTCAGGGTTTGATCAGCCCCAGCATTTT.

V and J are TRBV4-2 and TRBJ2-1; 9 positions agree with TRBD2. The germline gives CDR1 LGHNA, CDR2 YNFKEQ. After removal of 3 bases from V and 8 bases from J, the junction contained 14 bases not matched to a gene. The CDR3 length is 17 residues. Here the CDR3 DNA reads TGTGCCAGCAGCCAGGAAACATTCGGGACTAGCATAGATGAGCAGTTCTTC. Translating gives CASSQETFGTSIDEQFF.

The genes are TRBV7-2 and TRBJ2-5; perhaps TRBD2 as D (7 bases). The germline V gene has CDR1 SGHTA and CDR2 FQGNSA. V gave up 4 bases and J gave up 6 bases, with 15 bases separating them. There are 14 residues in the CDR3. In nucleotides, the CDR3 is TGTGCCAGCAGCTCGAGTAGGGGGGGGCAGACCCAGTACTTC. Encoded protein: CASSSSRGGQTQYF.

The chain recombines TRBV7-2 with TRBJ1-5; no reliable D call. V lost 5 bases, J lost 7 bases, and 21 bases lay in between. The CDR3 has 16 residues. CDR1 is SGHTA, CDR2 FQGNSA, per germline. CDR3 sequence (DNA): TGTGCCAGCAGCCAGGCGCCGGCCAGGATAGGCCAGCCCCAGCATTTT. This translates into CASSQAPARIGQPQHF. Using reference TRBV7-2 and TRBJ1-5 for the parts outside the CDR3, the full variable domain is GAGVSQSPSNKVTEKGKDVELRCDPISGHTALYWYRQSLGQGLEFLIYFQGNSAPDKSGLPSDRFSAERTGGSVSTLTIQRTQQEDSAVYLCASSQAPARIGQPQHFGDGTRLSIL.

The chain has TRBV14 and TRBJ1-2; the D gene is possibly TRBD1 (5 bases). V was trimmed by 4 bases and J by 4 bases, leaving 10 bases between them. Germline lookup yields CDR1 SGHDN and CDR2 FVKESK. The CDR3 is 13 amino acids. The CDR3 protein is CASSPGQIYGYTF. The CDR3 bases are TGTGCCAGCAGCCCCGGACAAATCTATGGCTACACCTTC.